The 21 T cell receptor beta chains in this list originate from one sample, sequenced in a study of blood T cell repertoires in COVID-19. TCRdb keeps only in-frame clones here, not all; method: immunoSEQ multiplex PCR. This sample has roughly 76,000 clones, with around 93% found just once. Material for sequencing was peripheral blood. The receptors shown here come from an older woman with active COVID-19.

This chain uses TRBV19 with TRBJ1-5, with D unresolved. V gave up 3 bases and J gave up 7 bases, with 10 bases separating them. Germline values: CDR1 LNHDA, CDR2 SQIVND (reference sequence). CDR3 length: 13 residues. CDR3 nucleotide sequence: TGTGCCAGTAGTATTGAGGGAATACAGCCCCAGCATTTT. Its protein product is CASSIEGIQPQHF.

The CDR3 spells CASYSGYGYTF. The CDR3 coding sequence is TGTGCCAGCTACTCAGGGTATGGCTACACCTTC. V is TRBV6-5 and J is TRBJ1-2, with a weak D call TRBD1 (5 bases). The CDR3 length is 11 residues. V was clipped by 8 bases and J by 5 bases, with 9 bases between them. Germline V gene lookup returns CDR1 MNHEY and CDR2 SVGAGI.

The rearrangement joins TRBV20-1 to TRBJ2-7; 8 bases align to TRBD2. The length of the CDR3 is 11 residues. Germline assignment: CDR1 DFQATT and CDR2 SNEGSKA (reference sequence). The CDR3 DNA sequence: TGCAGGGCGGGAGGCCCCTACGAGCAGTACTTC. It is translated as CRAGGPYEQYF.

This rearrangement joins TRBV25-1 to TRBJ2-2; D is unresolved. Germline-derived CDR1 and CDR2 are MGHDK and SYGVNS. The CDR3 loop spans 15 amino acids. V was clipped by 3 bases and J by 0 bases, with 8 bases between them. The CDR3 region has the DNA TGTGCCAGCAGTGACACTTTTACGAACACCGGGGAGCTGTTTTTT. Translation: CASSDTFTNTGELFF.

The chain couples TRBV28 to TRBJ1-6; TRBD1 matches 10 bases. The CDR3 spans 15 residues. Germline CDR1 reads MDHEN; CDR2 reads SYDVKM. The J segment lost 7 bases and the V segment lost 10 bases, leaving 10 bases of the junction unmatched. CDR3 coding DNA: TGTGCCACCACCGGGACGGACAGGGGGAATTCACCCCTCCACTTT. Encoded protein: CATTGTDRGNSPLHF.

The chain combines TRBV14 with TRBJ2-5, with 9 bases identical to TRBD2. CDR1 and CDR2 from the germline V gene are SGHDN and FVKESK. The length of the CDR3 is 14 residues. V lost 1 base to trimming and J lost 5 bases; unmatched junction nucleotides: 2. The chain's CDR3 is CASSQVAGVETQYF. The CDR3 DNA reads TGTGCCAGCAGCCAAGTAGCGGGGGTCGAGACCCAGTACTTC.

Here the CDR3 reads CASSFQGPAYEQYF. In DNA form, the CDR3 reads TGTGCCAGCAGTTTCCAGGGGCCGGCCTACGAGCAGTACTTC. The V and J genes are TRBV6-5 and TRBJ2-7, with D perhaps TRBD1 (6 bases). This CDR3 region has 14 residues. Germline V lookup: CDR1 MNHEY, CDR2 SVGAGI. Trimming cost V 4 bases and J 2 bases, with 12 bases left between them.

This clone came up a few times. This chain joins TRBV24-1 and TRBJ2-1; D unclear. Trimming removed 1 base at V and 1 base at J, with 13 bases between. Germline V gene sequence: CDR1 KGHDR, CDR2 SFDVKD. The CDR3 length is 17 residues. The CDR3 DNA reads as TGTGCCACCAGTGATTTAGCTCTACCGGGTTCCTACAATGAGCAGTTCTTC. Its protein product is CATSDLALPGSYNEQFF.

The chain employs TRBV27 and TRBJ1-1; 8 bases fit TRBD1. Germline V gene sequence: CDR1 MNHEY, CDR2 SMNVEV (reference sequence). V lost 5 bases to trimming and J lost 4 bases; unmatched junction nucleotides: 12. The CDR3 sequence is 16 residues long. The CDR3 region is CASSPDRVFGGTEAFF. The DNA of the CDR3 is TGTGCCAGCAGTCCGGACAGGGTATTCGGAGGCACTGAAGCTTTCTTT.

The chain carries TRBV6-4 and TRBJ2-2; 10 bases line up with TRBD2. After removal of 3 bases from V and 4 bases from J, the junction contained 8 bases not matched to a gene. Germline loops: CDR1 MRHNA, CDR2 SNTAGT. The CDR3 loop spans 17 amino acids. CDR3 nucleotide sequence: TGTGCCAGCAGTGAGGAAGCGGGAGGGCACGGCACCGGGGAGCTGTTTTTT. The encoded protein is CASSEEAGGHGTGELFF.

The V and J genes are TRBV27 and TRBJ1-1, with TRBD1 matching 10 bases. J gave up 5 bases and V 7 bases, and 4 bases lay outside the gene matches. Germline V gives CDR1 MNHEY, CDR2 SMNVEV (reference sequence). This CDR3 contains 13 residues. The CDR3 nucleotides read TGTGCCAGCATAGGACAGGGGGTTACTGAAGCTTTCTTT. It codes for CASIGQGVTEAFF.

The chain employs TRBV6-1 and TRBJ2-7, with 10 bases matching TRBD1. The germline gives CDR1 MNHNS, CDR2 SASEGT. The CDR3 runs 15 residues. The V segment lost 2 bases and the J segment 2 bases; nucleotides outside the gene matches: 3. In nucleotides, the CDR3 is TGTGCCAGCAGTGAATGGGGGACAGGGGCCTACGAGCAGTACTTC. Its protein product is CASSEWGTGAYEQYF.

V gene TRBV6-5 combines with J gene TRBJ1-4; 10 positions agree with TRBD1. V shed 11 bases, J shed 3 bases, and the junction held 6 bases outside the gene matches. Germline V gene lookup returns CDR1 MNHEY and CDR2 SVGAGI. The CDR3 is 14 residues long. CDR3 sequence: CARQGAGANEKLFF. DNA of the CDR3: TGTGCCCGACAGGGGGCTGGGGCTAATGAAAAACTGTTTTTT.

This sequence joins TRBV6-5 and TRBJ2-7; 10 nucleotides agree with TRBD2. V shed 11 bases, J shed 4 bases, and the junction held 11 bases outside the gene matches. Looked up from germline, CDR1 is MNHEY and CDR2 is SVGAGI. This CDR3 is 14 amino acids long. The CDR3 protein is CACRSGTSVYEQYF. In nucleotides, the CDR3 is TGTGCCTGCCGTTCCGGGACTAGCGTTTACGAGCAGTACTTC.

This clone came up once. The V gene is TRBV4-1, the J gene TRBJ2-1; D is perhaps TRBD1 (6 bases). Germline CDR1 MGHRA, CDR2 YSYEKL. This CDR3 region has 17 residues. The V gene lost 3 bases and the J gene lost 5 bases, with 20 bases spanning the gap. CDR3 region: CASSHPAVFQGNNEQFF. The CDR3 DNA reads TGCGCCAGCAGCCATCCCGCTGTTTTTCAGGGGAACAATGAGCAGTTCTTC.

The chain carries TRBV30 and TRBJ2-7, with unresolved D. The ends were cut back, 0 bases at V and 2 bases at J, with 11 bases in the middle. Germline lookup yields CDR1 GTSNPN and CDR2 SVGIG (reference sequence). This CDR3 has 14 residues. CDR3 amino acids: CAWSVASRTYEQYF. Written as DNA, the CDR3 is TGTGCCTGGAGTGTAGCCTCGCGGACCTACGAGCAGTACTTC.

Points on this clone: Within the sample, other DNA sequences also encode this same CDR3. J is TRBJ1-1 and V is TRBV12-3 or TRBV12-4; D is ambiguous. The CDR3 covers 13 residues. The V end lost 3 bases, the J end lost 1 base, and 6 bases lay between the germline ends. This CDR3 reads CASSFGGNTEAFF. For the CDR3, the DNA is TGTGCCAGCAGTTTTGGCGGGAACACTGAAGCTTTCTTT.

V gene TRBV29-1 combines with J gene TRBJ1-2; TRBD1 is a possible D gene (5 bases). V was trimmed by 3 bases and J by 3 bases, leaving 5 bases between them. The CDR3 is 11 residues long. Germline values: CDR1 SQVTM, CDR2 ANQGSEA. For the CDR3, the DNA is TGCAGCGTTGACAGGGACTATGGCTACACCTTC. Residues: CSVDRDYGYTF.

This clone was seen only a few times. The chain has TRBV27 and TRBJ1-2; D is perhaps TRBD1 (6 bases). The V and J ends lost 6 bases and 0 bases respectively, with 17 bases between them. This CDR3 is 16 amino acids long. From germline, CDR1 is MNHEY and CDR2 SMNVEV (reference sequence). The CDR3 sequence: CASRRTRGRANYGYTF. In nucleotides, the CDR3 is TGTGCCAGCAGAAGGACCAGGGGACGAGCTAACTATGGCTACACCTTC.

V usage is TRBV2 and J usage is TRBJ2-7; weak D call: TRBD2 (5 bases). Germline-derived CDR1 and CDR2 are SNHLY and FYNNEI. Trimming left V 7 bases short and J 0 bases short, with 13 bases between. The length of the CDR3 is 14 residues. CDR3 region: CASNSGGGSYEQYF. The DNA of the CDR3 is TGTGCCAGCAACTCCGGAGGAGGCTCCTACGAGCAGTACTTC.

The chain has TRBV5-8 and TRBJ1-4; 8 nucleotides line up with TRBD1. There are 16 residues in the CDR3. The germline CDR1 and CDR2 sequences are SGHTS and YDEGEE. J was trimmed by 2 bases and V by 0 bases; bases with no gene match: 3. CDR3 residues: CASSLGTGSTNEKLFF. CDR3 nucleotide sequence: TGTGCCAGCAGCTTGGGGACAGGGTCCACTAATGAAAAACTGTTTTTT.